This TCR beta chain originates from a study of blood T cell repertoires in COVID-19. Study details: Spain, Italy and the United States supplied samples that represented acute and convalescent COVID-19. T cells, B-cell-depleted T cells, or PBMCs provided the cDNA or gDNA that served as material.

Per the original methods: For nucleated cells, counts were estimated from reference gene primer amplification. Profiled with immunoSEQ multiplex PCR; TCRdb holds only in-frame clones, not every one. V, J and clone size are those of that table, while D and trimming were read from the DNA. Of roughly 150,000 clones listed, 70% to 90% were seen once; the top ten hold 2.5% to 3%. CDR1 and CDR2 from the germline V gene are SNHLY and FYNNEI. Losses at the gene ends were 11 bases for V and 4 bases for J; bases not matched to a gene: 6. The CDR3 has 13 amino acids. This TCR came from a man aged 45-65 years with acute or convalescent COVID-19. Source material: peripheral blood. The J gene is TRBJ1-5, the V gene TRBV2; 9 positions agree with TRBD1. The CDR3 sequence: CAGGGTGNQPQHF. The DNA for the CDR3 is TGTGCCGGGGGGGGGACAGGGAATCAGCCCCAGCATTTT.